This is a list of T cell receptor beta chains from one sample in a study of T cells after posttransplantation cyclophosphamide. This table comes from immunoSEQ multiplex PCR, and its TCRdb copy is limited to in-frame clones, with some not included. This table holds 41,000 or so clones with no singletons; the top ten claim roughly 5.8%. Sequenced material: PBMCs. The receptor source for this set is a man between 25 and 39 years old in good health and a related stem cell transplant donor. Each CDR3 is given with its conserved first and last residue. The D gene is left open where the match is weak. Rows may omit the clone size; those that give it use once, few, many or a size class.

>TRBD1|many|TRBJ1-2|TRBV6-5
CASSLPGTDLYGYTF
TGTGCCAGCAGTTTGCCCGGGACAGACCTTTATGGCTACACCTTC
>TRBD1|few|TRBJ1-6|TRBV9
CASSFRGQANSPLHF
TGTGCCAGCAGCTTTAGGGGGCAGGCCAATTCACCCCTCCACTTT
>NA|many|TRBJ1-5|TRBV6-1
CASSEGEDRVQPQHF
TGTGCCAGCAGTGAAGGGGAGGACAGAGTTCAGCCCCAGCATTTT
>TRBD1|many|TRBJ2-1|TRBV7-8
CASSLETGSSYNEQFF
TGTGCCAGCAGCTTGGAGACAGGGAGCTCCTACAATGAGCAGTTCTTC
>TRBD1|many|TRBJ2-7|TRBV10-3
CAIGTGNYYEQYF
TGTGCCATAGGGACAGGGAATTACTACGAGCAGTACTTC
>TRBD1|many|TRBJ1-2|TRBV5-1
CASSPDRVARLSGYTF
TGCGCCAGCAGCCCCGACAGGGTGGCTCGTCTGTCTGGCTACACCTTC
>NA|many|TRBJ2-7|TRBV6-1
CASKTRGSSYEQYF
TGTGCCAGCAAAACAAGGGGAAGCTCCTACGAGCAGTACTTC
>NA|many|TRBJ1-4|TRBV6-2/TRBV6-3
CASSGTFTSATNEKLFF
TGTGCCAGCAGTGGGACATTCACTTCAGCAACTAATGAAAAACTGTTTTTT
>TRBD1|few|TRBJ2-5|TRBV5-1
CATSPLPGQQEAQYF
TGCGCCACTTCACCGCTTCCGGGACAGCAAGAGGCCCAGTACTTC
>TRBD1|many|TRBJ1-3|TRBV18
CASSSGQGVSGNTIYF
TGTGCCAGCTCATCCGGACAGGGGGTTTCTGGAAACACCATATATTTT
>TRBD2|many|TRBJ2-3|TRBV7-8
CASSFSGEPSTDTQYF
TGTGCCAGCAGCTTTAGCGGGGAGCCTAGCACAGATACGCAGTATTTT
>TRBD1|many|TRBJ2-1|TRBV9
CASSGRTGLENEQFF
TGTGCCAGCAGCGGAAGGACAGGGTTAGAAAATGAGCAGTTCTTC
>NA|many|TRBJ1-1|TRBV5-6
CASSLIFRGDTEAFF
TGTGCCAGCAGTCTTATTTTCAGGGGAGATACTGAAGCTTTCTTT
>NA|many|TRBJ1-6|TRBV28
CATWGGGPPPLHF
TGTGCCACCTGGGGAGGGGGTCCTCCGCCCCTCCACTTT
>TRBD1|many|TRBJ1-2|TRBV6-2/TRBV6-3
CASNSDRVNYGYTF
TGTGCCAGCAATTCAGACAGGGTGAACTATGGCTACACCTTC
>TRBD2|many|TRBJ2-1|TRBV27
CASSPTSGGSESSYNEQFF
TGTGCCAGCAGTCCCACTAGCGGGGGGTCAGAAAGCTCCTACAATGAGCAGTTCTTC
>TRBD1|many|TRBJ2-3|TRBV27
CASSRGQLDTQYF
TGTGCCAGCAGTCGGGGACAGTTGGATACGCAGTATTTT
>TRBD2|NA|TRBJ2-3|TRBV11-2
CASSLRLAGGLLTGDTQYF
TGTGCCAGCAGCTTACGACTAGCGGGGGGACTCCTTACAGGAGATACGCAGTATTTT
>TRBD1|many|TRBJ1-2|TRBV28
CASISGTGAPLGGYTF
TGTGCCAGCATCTCCGGGACAGGGGCTCCACTTGGTGGCTACACCTTC
>NA|many|TRBJ1-1|TRBV18
CASSPYGQLAGTEAFF
TGTGCCAGCTCACCCTACGGACAGTTAGCGGGCACTGAAGCTTTCTTT
>TRBD1|few|TRBJ2-1|TRBV25-1
CASRDRDFGEQFF
TGTGCCAGCAGGGACAGGGACTTCGGTGAGCAGTTCTTC
>TRBD1|many|TRBJ2-6|TRBV19
CASTRDRGFGANVLTF
TGTGCCAGTACGAGGGACAGGGGCTTTGGGGCCAACGTCCTGACTTTC
>NA|many|TRBJ2-2|TRBV28
CASSLYSGAPGELFF
TGTGCCAGCAGTTTATACTCAGGGGCTCCCGGGGAGCTGTTTTTT
>NA|many|TRBJ1-1|TRBV2
CASSEAKGVTEAFF
TGTGCCAGCAGTGAAGCGAAAGGGGTCACTGAAGCTTTCTTT
>NA|many|TRBJ1-1|TRBV7-9
CASSYNRDNSLDTEAFF
TGTGCCAGCAGCTACAACCGGGACAACAGCCTCGACACTGAAGCTTTCTTT
>NA|many|TRBJ1-5|TRBV19
CASTAPGEPNQPQHF
TGTGCCAGTACCGCCCCAGGGGAACCCAATCAGCCCCAGCATTTT
>NA|many|TRBJ1-4|TRBV19
CASSIVGDINEKLFF
TGTGCCAGTAGTATAGTAGGGGACATTAATGAAAAACTGTTTTTT
>NA|many|TRBJ1-1|TRBV9
CASSVTGGGEAFF
TGTGCCAGCAGCGTAACCGGGGGAGGCGAAGCTTTCTTT
>TRBD2|few|TRBJ2-5|TRBV2
CASVEERGGLETQYF
TGTGCCAGCGTGGAAGAGCGGGGGGGTCTGGAGACCCAGTACTTC
>NA|many|TRBJ2-1|TRBV5-1
CASSLGGGTAYNEQFF
TGCGCCAGCAGCTTGGGGGGCGGGACAGCTTACAATGAGCAGTTCTTC
>NA|many|TRBJ1-3|TRBV6-7
CASSYSAGSTGNTIYF
TGTGCCAGCAGTTACTCGGCAGGGTCGACTGGAAACACCATATATTTT
>TRBD1|many|TRBJ1-1|TRBV12-3/TRBV12-4
CASSRDSRWLEAFF
TGTGCCAGCAGTAGGGACAGTCGCTGGTTAGAAGCTTTCTTT
>TRBD1|few|TRBJ1-2|TRBV5-5
CASSLEGQDYGYTF
TGTGCCAGCAGCTTGGAGGGACAGGATTATGGCTACACCTTC
>TRBD1|few|TRBJ2-5|TRBV18
CASSPWVIGQGKTQYF
TGTGCCAGCTCACCATGGGTGATAGGACAGGGGAAGACCCAGTACTTC
>NA|many|TRBJ1-1|TRBV7-9
CASIPWGVLMNTEAFF
TGTGCCAGCATCCCCTGGGGGGTCCTAATGAACACTGAAGCTTTCTTT
>NA|many|TRBJ2-7|TRBV12-3/TRBV12-4
CASSSDNSYEQYF
TGTGCCAGCAGTTCGGACAATTCCTACGAGCAGTACTTC
>NA|many|TRBJ1-1|TRBV5-1
CASSPARAPGTEAFF
TGCGCCAGCAGCCCGGCCAGGGCCCCCGGTACTGAAGCTTTCTTT
>NA|many|TRBJ2-7|TRBV12-3/TRBV12-4
CASSLVSYEQYF
TGTGCCAGCAGTTTAGTATCCTACGAGCAGTACTTC
>TRBD1|many|TRBJ2-7|TRBV28
CASDSTGGLREQYF
TGTGCCAGCGATTCGACAGGGGGCCTGCGGGAGCAGTACTTC
>TRBD1|many|TRBJ1-6|TRBV5-1
CASSATGGASSYNSPLHF
TGCGCCAGCAGCGCGACAGGGGGCGCGAGCTCCTATAATTCACCCCTCCACTTT
>TRBD1|many|TRBJ1-4|TRBV9
CASSSGQGGNEKLFF
TGTGCCAGCAGCTCCGGACAGGGAGGTAATGAAAAACTGTTTTTT
>TRBD2|many|TRBJ2-3|TRBV14
CASSQLAGGLVTDTQYF
TGTGCCAGCAGCCAACTAGCGGGGGGGCTAGTCACAGATACGCAGTATTTT
>NA|many|TRBJ2-2|TRBV19
CASSILTGPLFF
TGTGCCAGTAGTATTCTAACGGGTCCGCTGTTTTTT
>NA|many|TRBJ2-1|TRBV28
CASSFGSRRSEQFF
TGTGCCAGCAGTTTCGGGTCCCGCCGGAGTGAGCAGTTCTTC
>NA|many|TRBJ1-2|TRBV24-1
CATSVPGVEGIYGYTF
TGTGCCACCAGTGTTCCTGGGGTGGAGGGGATCTATGGCTACACCTTC
>TRBD1|few|TRBJ2-5|TRBV29-1
CSRDSRQETQYF
TGCAGCAGGGACAGTCGTCAAGAGACCCAGTACTTC
>TRBD1|many|TRBJ2-3|TRBV6-4
CASSQTGGSTDTQYF
TGTGCCAGCAGCCAGACAGGGGGGAGTACAGATACGCAGTATTTT
>TRBD2|few|TRBJ2-1|TRBV5-1
CASSTTGGISSYNEQFF
TGCGCCAGCAGCACCACCGGGGGGATTAGCTCCTACAATGAGCAGTTCTTC
>TRBD2|NA|TRBJ2-3|TRBV4-2
CASSQDPGGLDTQYF
TGTGCCAGCAGCCAAGACCCGGGGGGGCTCGATACGCAGTATTTT
>NA|many|TRBJ2-5|TRBV6-5
CASSSPGSTGETQYF
TGTGCCAGCAGTTCTCCGGGCTCAACGGGGGAGACCCAGTACTTC
>NA|many|TRBJ2-3|TRBV15
CATSRESGVSTDTQYF
TGTGCCACCAGCAGAGAATCAGGGGTCAGCACAGATACGCAGTATTTT